The rows below give T cell receptor beta chains drawn from one sample of a study of response to subunit inactivated influenza vaccine. A single record per CDR3 protein comes from TCRdb applying MiXCR to the RT-PCR reads. Among about 540,000 distinct CDR3 sequences listed, around 25% were seen once. In addition, the sample was reused for a study of T cells expressing NK-cell markers.

The material was CD4+ T cells sorted from PBMCs, obtained 11 to 12 days after vaccination. These TCRs come from a man aged 45-65 years who received an inactivated influenza vaccine. CDR3s include the opening cysteine and the closing phenylalanine or tryptophan. D genes are given only for firm matches. Clone size, where shown, is once, few, many, or a class for clones that have expanded.

>TRBD2|TRBV24-1|.|TRBJ2-1|16
TGTGCCACCAGTGGGACTAGCGGGAGGTATAACAATGAGCAGTTCTTC
CATSGTSGRYNNEQFF
>TRBD1|TRBV10-1|.|TRBJ2-5|15
TGCGCCAGCAGTGAGGACAGGGGTGACCAAGAGACCCAGTACTTC
CASSEDRGDQETQYF
>.|TRBV29-1|few|TRBJ2-2|11
TGCAGCGTTGAAGATCTCGGGGAGCTGTTTTTT
CSVEDLGELFF
>.|TRBV5-1|few|TRBJ2-5|13
TGCGCCAGCAGCTTGGATGGCACGAAGACCCAGTACTTC
CASSLDGTKTQYF
>.|TRBV6-2/TRBV6-3|few|TRBJ2-7|13
TGTGCCAGCAGTATGAATTCGGGTTACGAGCAGTACTTC
CASSMNSGYEQYF
>.|TRBV3-1|.|TRBJ2-5|15
TGTGCCAGCAGCCTAGGGGGTGCTGGGGGGCAGACCCAGTACTTC
CASSLGGAGGQTQYF
>TRBD2|TRBV3-1|few|TRBJ2-7|14
TGTGCCAGCAGCCTCCTAGCGGAGCCTGGCGAGCAGTACTTC
CASSLLAEPGEQYF
>.|TRBV27|.|TRBJ2-3|16
TGTGCCAGCAGTTTCCAAAGCGGTGCTAGCACAGATACGCAGTATTTT
CASSFQSGASTDTQYF
>TRBD2|TRBV4-3|.|TRBJ2-1|15
TGCGCCAGCAGCCAAAGCGGAGCGGGAGGTCAAGAGCAGTTCTTC
CASSQSGAGGQEQFF
>.|TRBV7-2|.|TRBJ1-5|15
TGTGCCAGCAGCTTAGGGACATCTTTTAATCAGCCCCAGCATTTT
CASSLGTSFNQPQHF
>.|TRBV30|.|TRBJ1-4|14
TGTGCCTGGAAACAGGGTTCTACTAATGAAAAACTGTTTTTT
CAWKQGSTNEKLFF
>TRBD1|TRBV5-5|.|TRBJ1-2|16
TGTGCCAGCAGCTTGGGAGGGGGCAGGGTTAACTATGGCTACACCTTC
CASSLGGGRVNYGYTF
>TRBD2|TRBV7-2|few|TRBJ2-1|20
TGTGCCAGCAGCTTACGCCTGCTTTTAGCGGGGGACCAGGGGGACAATGAGCAGTTCTTC
CASSLRLLLAGDQGDNEQFF
>.|TRBV6-1|.|TRBJ1-1|15
TGTGCCAGCAAAACCTCGGGGGGTTGGAACACTGAAGCTTTCTTT
CASKTSGGWNTEAFF
>.|TRBV6-1|few|TRBJ2-5|18
TGTGCCAGCAGTGAAGGGTATCTCCTCAGGGGTGCGGGGGAGACCCAGTACTTC
CASSEGYLLRGAGETQYF
>TRBD1|TRBV9|.|TRBJ2-2|15
TGTGCCAGCAGCGGGACAGGGGCGGGCACCGGGGAGCTGTTTTTT
CASSGTGAGTGELFF
>TRBD1|TRBV6-5|.|TRBJ2-3|16
TGTGCCAGCAGTTTAACCAGGACAGGGGGCGCAGATACGCAGTATTTT
CASSLTRTGGADTQYF
>TRBD1|TRBV5-1|.|TRBJ2-2|18
TGCGCCAGCAGTAATGACGGGTGGACAGGGACTAACACCGGGGAGCTGTTTTTT
CASSNDGWTGTNTGELFF
>.|TRBV7-8|.|TRBJ1-6|16
TGTGCCAGCAGCTTATCCGGGCGGCCGGGCAATTCACCCCTCCACTTT
CASSLSGRPGNSPLHF
>TRBD2|TRBV4-3|.|TRBJ2-7|16
TGCGCCAGCAGCCAAGATAAGTCTAGCGGGATCTACGAGCAGTACTTC
CASSQDKSSGIYEQYF